Listed here are 10 T cell receptor beta chains from one sample, sequenced in a study of cytomegalovirus exposure and HLA in healthy donors. The PCR was carried out with 60 Vbeta primers and 13 Jbeta primers. Profiling relied on immunoSEQ multiplex PCR, and the TCRdb table lists in-frame clones only, not all of them. The table has about 100,000 clones, around 80% seen once. The source material was PBMCs. Receptors originate from a woman aged 55-70 years in good health and CMV-seronegative.

This rearrangement joins TRBV6-5 to TRBJ2-7; D call uncertain. The length of the CDR3 is 10 residues. Looked up from germline, CDR1 is MNHEY and CDR2 is SVGAGI. The CDR3, as DNA: TGTGCGAAACTTCACTACGAGCAGTACTTC. This gives the protein CAKLHYEQYF.

A few counts support this clone. Given the absence of the conserved phenylalanine or tryptophan at the CDR3 end, a read error is likely. The DNA is omitted, as the CDR3 cannot be located on it reliably, and the CDR3 follows TCRdb's listing. The chain couples TRBV10-3 to TRBJ1-1. Germline loops: CDR1 ENHRY, CDR2 SYGVKD. The CDR3 has 10 amino acids, counting both end residues. CDR3 in amino acids: CAISDWREGL.

This clone has just a few counts. V gene TRBV10-3 combines with J gene TRBJ2-7, with 10 bases identical to TRBD2. The CDR3 length is 14 residues. Germline assignment: CDR1 ENHRY and CDR2 SYGVKD. Trimming took 9 bases from V and 5 from J; bases not matched to a gene: 10. The CDR3 reads CAIGEAGGPDEQYF. The CDR3 DNA reads TGTGCCATTGGGGAAGCGGGAGGGCCCGACGAGCAGTACTTC.

This clone came up a few times. The CDR3 spells CASSLSGGQPQHF. The DNA of the CDR3 is TGTGCCAGCAGTTTATCCGGGGGTCAGCCCCAGCATTTT. The chain combines TRBV27 with TRBJ1-5, with a weak D call TRBD1 (5 bases). Trimming left V 0 bases short and J 6 bases short, with 6 bases between. Germline CDR1 is MNHEY and CDR2 is SMNVEV (reference sequence). This CDR3 region has 13 residues.

V is TRBV19 and J is TRBJ1-5; 9 bases align to TRBD1. CDR1 is LNHDA and CDR2 is SQIVND in the germline V gene (reference sequence). V shed 7 bases and J 5 bases; nucleotides not matched to a gene: 6. The CDR3 has 14 amino acids. This CDR3 reads CASTFTGGHQPQHF. CDR3 DNA: TGTGCCAGTACTTTCACAGGGGGCCATCAGCCCCAGCATTTT. The entire variable domain, with the rest obtained from reference TRBV19 and TRBJ1-5, is as follows: DGGITQSPKYLFRKEGQNVTLSCEQNLNHDAMYWYRQDPGQGLRLIYYSQIVNDFQKGDIAEGYSVSREKKESFPLTVTSAQKNPTAFYLCASTFTGGHQPQHFGDGTRLSIL.

The chain employs TRBV19 and TRBJ1-5; 11 nucleotides agree with TRBD1. The CDR3 consists of 20 residues. J lost 5 bases, V lost 5 bases, and 20 bases had no gene match. Germline V gene lookup returns CDR1 LNHDA and CDR2 SQIVND (reference sequence). The CDR3 region is CASSPVAGTGGPLFYQPQHF. Written as DNA, the CDR3 is TGTGCCAGTAGTCCCGTCGCCGGGACAGGGGGACCCCTCTTTTATCAGCCCCAGCATTTT.

This clone has only a few counts. This rearrangement joins TRBV6-5 to TRBJ1-1, with a possible D match to TRBD1 (6 bases). The germline V gene has CDR1 MNHEY and CDR2 SVGAGI. V was shortened by 8 bases and J by 0 bases, with 13 bases between the two germline ends. CDR3 length equals 14 residues. Here the CDR3 DNA reads TGTGCCAGCCTCCCACAGGGAATGAACACTGAAGCTTTCTTT. This encodes CASLPQGMNTEAFF.

The V and J genes are TRBV28 and TRBJ1-4; the match to TRBD1 covers 9 bases. The CDR3 is 15 residues long. Trimming cost V 4 bases and J 7 bases; bases outside gene matches: 7. Germline assignment: CDR1 MDHEN and CDR2 SYDVKM. In nucleotides, the CDR3 is TGTGCCAGCAGTTCGCCGGGACAGGGTGGTGAAAAACTGTTTTTT. It yields the protein CASSSPGQGGEKLFF.

This chain's CDR3 is CASRSTANTGELFF. CDR3 bases: TGCGCCAGCAGATCGACAGCGAACACCGGGGAGCTGTTTTTT. The J gene is TRBJ2-2, the V gene TRBV5-1; D may be TRBD1 (5 bases). CDR1 SGHRS and CDR2 YFSETQ come from the germline V gene. CDR3 length equals 14 residues. The V end lost 5 bases, the J end lost 0 bases, and 8 bases lay between the germline ends.

In nucleotides, the CDR3 is TGTGCCAGCAGCTTAGAATCCCCCGGACTAGGGGCTGGCAATGAGCAGTTCTTC. Translating gives CASSLESPGLGAGNEQFF. V usage is TRBV7-9 and J usage is TRBJ2-1; 7 nucleotides agree with TRBD2. Germline V gene lookup returns CDR1 SEHNR and CDR2 FQNEAQ (reference sequence). V lost 1 base, J lost 6 bases, and 15 bases stayed unmatched. The CDR3 length is 18 residues.